Following are 32 T cell receptor beta chains from one sample sequenced in a study of identical twins (dated by TCRdb to 2016 to 2017). Libraries came from 5' RACE. Sequencing was carried out with an Illumina HiSeq 2000. The public reads were reanalyzed by TCRdb: fastp trimming at Q25, MiXCR alignment, in-frame beta chains only. Rows with a matching CDR3 protein are joined into one entry that keeps the most common DNA and genes. Across this sample there are 1.5 million to 2 million distinct CDR3 sequences, with about 32% seen only once. The top ten clonotypes cover around 0.25% of the sample. The sample taken for sequencing was cord blood. The receptors originated from a newborn girl in good health.

The chain joins TRBV10-3 to TRBJ2-5; D unclear. CDR1 and CDR2 from the germline V gene are ENHRY and SYGVKD. The V gene lost 3 bases and the J gene lost 5 bases, with 19 bases spanning the gap. The CDR3 is 16 amino acids. The CDR3 nucleotides are TGTGCCATCAGTGACCATGGCCTGTTAGGCGCGGAGACCCAGTACTTC. Residues: CAISDHGLLGAETQYF.

This clonotype was seen only a few times. The V and J genes are TRBV3-1 and TRBJ1-2, with D hard to call. CDR3 size: 13 residues. CDR1 is LGHDT and CDR2 is YNNKEL in the germline V gene (reference sequence). The V gene lost 0 bases and the J gene lost 5 bases, with 7 bases spanning the gap. CDR3 DNA: TGTGCCAGCAGCCAAGATGTGGGGTATGGCTACACCTTC. Translated, it gives CASSQDVGYGYTF.

The chain couples TRBV30 to TRBJ2-3; D tentatively fits TRBD1 or TRBD2 (6 bases each). The CDR3 is made up of 14 amino acids. Per germline, CDR1 GTSNPN and CDR2 SVGIG (reference sequence). Trimming took off 2 bases at V and 8 bases at J, with 17 bases between the two ends. The CDR3 nucleotides are TGTGCCTGGAGTAGGAGGGGGGTTCTCGGTACGCAGTATTTT. Its protein product is CAWSRRGVLGTQYF.

This clonotype was recorded once. A clone one base away is much larger, so this may be a read error. V gene TRBV4-2 combines with J gene TRBJ2-1; 9 bases line up with TRBD1. The CDR3 consists of 15 residues. Germline assignment: CDR1 LGHNA and CDR2 YNFKEQ. Trimming took 7 bases from V and 10 from J; bases not matched to a gene: 14. The CDR3 bases are TGTGCCAGCACTACAAGACAGGGGGACTCCTACGAGCAGTTCTTC. This encodes CASTTRQGDSYEQFF.

The J gene is TRBJ2-3, the V gene TRBV7-8; 8 nucleotides align to TRBD2. The CDR3 extends over 18 amino acids. After removal of 5 bases from V and 2 bases from J, the junction contained 15 bases not matched to a gene. Germline values: CDR1 SGHVS, CDR2 FQNEAQ. CDR3 coding DNA: TGTGCCAGCAGCGGGGCCCGTTTTCCAGCGGGGGCCACAGATACGCAGTATTTT. Its translation: CASSGARFPAGATDTQYF.

The V call is TRBV20-1, the J call TRBJ2-7; TRBD1 matches 9 bases. The germline gives CDR1 DFQATT, CDR2 SNEGSKA (reference sequence). This CDR3 has 14 amino acids. The trim removed 4 bases at V and 5 bases at J, leaving 9 bases unmatched. CDR3 coding DNA: TGCAGTGCTACATCGGACAGGGGAATCGACGAGCAGTACTTC. This codes for CSATSDRGIDEQYF.

This clonotype was seen a few times. This rearrangement joins TRBV18 to TRBJ1-5; D remains ambiguous. Looked up from germline, CDR1 is KGHSH and CDR2 is LQKENI. CDR3 size: 13 residues. Trimming removed 5 bases at V and 0 bases at J, with 5 bases between. CDR3 region: CASSGASNQPQHF. The CDR3 bases are TGTGCCAGCTCAGGAGCTAGCAATCAGCCCCAGCATTTT.

J is TRBJ2-1 and V is TRBV7-2; D uncertain. Trimming cost V 1 base and J 3 bases, with 16 bases left between them. This CDR3 comprises 17 residues. Germline V gene sequence: CDR1 SGHTA, CDR2 FQGNSA. CDR3: CASSLVRTVTLYNEQFF. The CDR3 DNA reads as TGTGCCAGCAGCTTAGTAAGGACGGTCACTCTCTACAATGAGCAGTTCTTC.

The V call is TRBV28, the J call TRBJ1-5, with D perhaps matching TRBD1 (5 bases). CDR1 is MDHEN, CDR2 SYDVKM, per germline. V was shortened by 6 bases and J by 8 bases, with 17 bases between the two germline ends. The length of the CDR3 is 14 residues. The CDR3 protein is CASSPPQEWEPQHF. The CDR3 region has the DNA TGTGCCAGCAGCCCTCCACAGGAGTGGGAGCCCCAGCATTTT.

V and J are TRBV6-1 and TRBJ2-3, with a possible D match to TRBD2 (5 bases). V lost 6 bases to trimming and J lost 1 base, with 14 bases between them. The CDR3 contains 15 residues. Germline CDR1 is MNHNS and CDR2 is SASEGT. CDR3 amino acids: CASSILAWGTDTQYF. The CDR3 DNA sequence: TGTGCCAGCAGCATCTTAGCGTGGGGCACAGATACGCAGTATTTT.

This clonotype was seen a few times. This chain connects TRBV3-1 to TRBJ2-3, with 11 bases that match TRBD2. The V gene's germline CDR1 is LGHDT and CDR2 YNNKEL (reference sequence). The CDR3 contains 15 residues. Trimming removed 4 bases from V and 3 bases from J; junction bases left unmatched: 3. CDR3 sequence: CASSRIAGGTDTQYF. The CDR3 coding sequence is TGTGCCAGCAGCCGGATAGCGGGAGGGACAGATACGCAGTATTTT.

This clonotype has ten or more counts. This chain connects TRBV6-2 or TRBV6-3 to TRBJ2-6, with D possibly TRBD2 on 6 matching bases. Trimming removed 0 bases from V and 8 bases from J, with 11 bases in between. The CDR3 contains 15 residues. Germline-derived CDR1 and CDR2 are MNHEY and SVGEGT. The CDR3 is CASSYSFGGTNVLTF. The CDR3 DNA follows: TGTGCCAGCAGTTACTCGTTCGGGGGAACCAACGTCCTGACTTTC.

This clonotype was seen more than once but under ten times. This chain connects TRBV10-2 to TRBJ2-4; D assignment may be TRBD1 or TRBD2 (5 bases each). CDR1 and CDR2 from the germline V gene are WSHSY and SAAADI. The germline V and J ends were trimmed by 3 bases and 13 bases, with 22 bases remaining between them. The CDR3 is 15 residues long. The CDR3 loop reads CASSDPGRWRIGQYF. CDR3 bases: TGCGCCAGCAGTGACCCGGGACGGTGGAGGATAGGGCAGTACTTC.

The chain couples TRBV6-4 to TRBJ2-4, with D perhaps TRBD1 or TRBD2 (5 bases each). Germline loops: CDR1 MRHNA, CDR2 SNTAGT. The CDR3 sequence is 12 residues long. The V end lost 0 bases, the J end lost 13 bases, and 10 bases lay between the germline ends. The CDR3, as DNA: TGTGCCAGCAGTGACTCTACGGGACGGCAGTACTTC. Its protein product is CASSDSTGRQYF.

This clonotype appeared many times. This chain joins TRBV4-2 and TRBJ2-7, with 9 bases fitting TRBD2. Germline V gene data show CDR1 as LGHNA and CDR2 as YNFKEQ. Trimming at V came to 3 bases and at J to 1 base, leaving 7 bases not matched to a gene. The CDR3 runs 16 residues. CDR3 loop: CASSHRLAGSSYEQYF. The CDR3 DNA reads TGTGCCAGCAGCCATAGGCTAGCGGGGTCTTCCTACGAGCAGTACTTC.

V gene TRBV11-2 combines with J gene TRBJ2-5; D remains unclear. The CDR3 spans 11 residues. V lost 5 bases, J lost 11 bases, and 12 bases lay in between. Germline-derived CDR1 and CDR2 are SGHAT and FQNNGV. Here the CDR3 DNA reads TGTGCCAGCAGCCCCATGATGGAGCAGTACTTC. It translates to CASSPMMEQYF.

The V and J genes are TRBV3-1 and TRBJ1-1; the D gene is possibly TRBD1 (5 bases). Trimming left V 3 bases short and J 4 bases short, with 9 bases between. CDR3 length: 13 amino acids. Germline CDR1 and CDR2: LGHDT and YNNKEL (reference sequence). In DNA form, the CDR3 reads TGTGCCAGCAGCCAGTGGAGGGGCACTGAAGCTTTCTTT. Its translation: CASSQWRGTEAFF.

This chain uses TRBV6-1 with TRBJ2-7; D call uncertain. Germline V gene sequence: CDR1 MNHNS, CDR2 SASEGT. Trimming cost V 8 bases and J 3 bases, with 17 bases left between them. The CDR3 covers 14 residues. CDR3 DNA sequence: TGTGCCAGCCGGAGTCAGTCCTACTACTACGAGCAGTACTTC. Translated, it gives CASRSQSYYYEQYF.

This clonotype occurred a few times. The V and J genes are TRBV12-3 or TRBV12-4 and TRBJ2-3, with TRBD2 identical over 10 bases. This CDR3 contains 18 residues. The V segment lost 3 bases and the J segment 2 bases; nucleotides outside the gene matches: 11. In nucleotides, the CDR3 is TGTGCCAGCAGTTTTAGGTCTAGCGGGAGCCCCCCCACAGATACGCAGTATTTT. Encoded protein: CASSFRSSGSPPTDTQYF.

V and J are TRBV5-1 and TRBJ1-2, with 7 bases aligning to TRBD1. Germline V gene sequence: CDR1 SGHRS, CDR2 YFSETQ. The CDR3 runs to 16 residues. The junction had 11 bases not matched to a gene; V was cut back by 1 base and J by 5 bases. CDR3 DNA: TGCGCCAGCAGCTTGAGACAGGGAAGGGGTATTTATGGCTACACCTTC. This translates into CASSLRQGRGIYGYTF.

This clonotype was detected once. Sequence at one end of the junction differs from germline and may be a read error. The chain couples TRBV7-9 to TRBJ2-1; 9 bases line up with TRBD2. The CDR3 is 17 residues long. From germline, CDR1 is SEHNR and CDR2 FQNEAQ (reference sequence). The CDR3 spells CASSALYKRGANNKQFF. As DNA, the CDR3 is TGTGCCAGCAGCGCCCTGTACAAGCGGGGGGCAAACAATAAGCAGTTCTTC. The variable domain in full, with the rest retrieved from reference TRBV7-9 and TRBJ2-1, is DTGVSQNPRHKITKRGQNVTFRCDPISEHNRLYWYRQTLGQGPEFLTYFQNEAQLEKSRLLSDRFSAERPKGSFSTLEIQRTEQGDSAMYLCASSALYKRGANNKQFFGPGTRLTVL.

This clonotype was counted many times. The chain is built from TRBV27 and TRBJ1-2, with TRBD1 matching 9 bases. This CDR3 is 12 amino acids long. V shed 9 bases and J 5 bases; nucleotides not matched to a gene: 4. CDR1 is MNHEY and CDR2 is SMNVEV in the germline V gene (reference sequence). DNA of the CDR3: TGTGCCAGTCGACAGGGGGGATATGGCTACACCTTC. This translates into CASRQGGYGYTF.

This clonotype was seen only a few times. The chain recombines TRBV5-1 with TRBJ1-2, with D unresolved. V gave up 0 bases and J gave up 2 bases, with 11 bases separating them. The germline V gene encodes CDR1 SGHRS and CDR2 YFSETQ. The CDR3 has 15 residues. CDR3 DNA sequence: TGCGCCAGCAGCTTGGATCGGGCGAGGAACTATGGCTACACCTTC. Translating gives CASSLDRARNYGYTF.

This clonotype appeared many times. In DNA, the CDR3 is TGTGCCAGCAGCAATCGTGGGAACATTCAGTACTTC. This codes for CASSNRGNIQYF. J is TRBJ2-4 and V is TRBV21-1. TRBV21-1 is annotated as a pseudogene. This CDR3 contains 12 residues.

The chain employs TRBV29-1 and TRBJ2-5; D is unresolved. Between the trimmed V and J ends, which lost 0 bases and 12 bases, there was a span of 11 bases. Per the germline V gene, CDR1 is SQVTM and CDR2 is ANQGSEA. This CDR3 has 11 amino acids. CDR3 coding DNA: TGCAGCGTTGAAGAGGGCGGCTGGGAGTACTTC. Protein product: CSVEEGGWEYF. Supplemented by reference TRBV29-1 and TRBJ2-5, the full variable domain reads SAVISQKPSRDICQRGTSLTIQCQVDSQVTMMFWYRQQPGQSLTLIATANQGSEATYESGFVIDKFPISRPNLTFSTLTVSNMSPEDSSIYLCSVEEGGWEYFGPGTRLLVL.

This chain connects TRBV12-3 or TRBV12-4 to TRBJ2-1; the D is unclear. CDR3 size: 15 residues. V lost 6 bases, J lost 7 bases, and 19 bases lay in between. The chain's CDR3 is CASSPPRLPGNEQFF. In nucleotides, the CDR3 is TGTGCCAGCAGCCCACCCAGGTTGCCTGGGAATGAGCAGTTCTTC.

This clonotype was recorded a few times. This chain uses TRBV3-1 with TRBJ2-4; 11 nucleotides line up with TRBD2. The CDR3 spans 19 residues. J lost 2 bases, V lost 6 bases, and 15 bases had no gene match. The germline V gene encodes CDR1 LGHDT and CDR2 YNNKEL (reference sequence). The CDR3 DNA sequence: TGTGCCAGCAGTCCCATTAGCGGGAGGGCCGTCGAGACCAAAAACATTCAGTACTTC. As protein: CASSPISGRAVETKNIQYF.

This clonotype was seen a few times. The chain recombines TRBV29-1 with TRBJ2-3; TRBD2 matches at 10 bases. The germline V gene encodes CDR1 SQVTM and CDR2 ANQGSEA. The CDR3 length is 14 residues. Trimming at V came to 6 bases and at J to 3 bases, leaving 6 bases not matched to a gene. CDR3 sequence: CSVDTSGATDTQYF. The CDR3, as DNA: TGCAGCGTGGATACTAGCGGGGCTACAGATACGCAGTATTTT.

This chain links TRBV27 with TRBJ2-7; TRBD2 is a possible D gene (6 bases). From germline, CDR1 is MNHEY and CDR2 SMNVEV (reference sequence). The germline V and J ends were trimmed by 2 bases and 2 bases, with 16 bases remaining between them. This CDR3 contains 16 residues. The CDR3 protein is CASSLLSGAIPYEQYF. CDR3 nucleotide sequence: TGTGCCAGCAGTTTACTATCGGGAGCAATCCCCTACGAGCAGTACTTC.

The V call is TRBV5-4, the J call TRBJ2-4; D might be TRBD1 or TRBD2, each matching 5 bases. The ends were cut back, 3 bases at V and 0 bases at J, with 13 bases in the middle. The CDR3 spans 16 residues. Looked up from germline, CDR1 is SGHNT and CDR2 is YYREEE (reference sequence). The CDR3 sequence: CASSSRESRAKNIQYF. In DNA, the CDR3 is TGTGCCAGCAGCTCCAGGGAGTCCAGAGCCAAAAACATTCAGTACTTC.

Ten or more counts support this clonotype. The J gene is TRBJ1-5, the V gene TRBV6-5; D call uncertain. The germline V gene encodes CDR1 MNHEY and CDR2 SVGAGI. V was cut by 6 bases and J by 0 bases, with 12 bases left in between. CDR3 length equals 15 residues. The CDR3 DNA reads TGTGCCAGCAGCCGGACGGTACATAGCAATCAGCCCCAGCATTTT. This gives the protein CASSRTVHSNQPQHF.

This clonotype turned up a few times. The chain carries TRBV28 and TRBJ2-4, with D unresolved. Judging by the DNA end, TRBJ2-5 fits better; the J call may be wrong. CDR1 and CDR2 (germline): MDHEN, SYDVKM. The CDR3 totals 14 residues. The CDR3 DNA sequence: TGTGCCAGCAGTTCCTTATGGACGCAAGAGACCCAGTACTTC. This sequence encodes CASSSLWTQETQYF.